This is a list of T cell receptor beta chains from one sample in a study of cytomegalovirus exposure and HLA in healthy donors. Only in-frame clones appear in the TCRdb table, and some are missing; sequencing was by immunoSEQ multiplex PCR. The sample records roughly 260,000 clones, 85% to 90% being singletons. The source material was PBMCs. All receptors come from a young man in good health and CMV-seronegative. Both conserved end residues are trimmed from each CDR3. The size field is filled for only some rows; it gives once, few, many or a size class.

j_gene: TRBJ2-2
v_gene: TRBV27
abundance: .
CDR3aa: ASSLASYTGELF

j_gene: TRBJ2-7
v_gene: TRBV4-1
abundance: .
CDR3aa: ASSQNLRGRSGGEQY

j_gene: TRBJ1-1
v_gene: TRBV6-5
abundance: .
CDR3aa: ASSPPAGGEAF

j_gene: TRBJ2-3
v_gene: TRBV11-2
abundance: .
CDR3aa: ASSAGTSTQY

j_gene: TRBJ1-5
v_gene: TRBV28
abundance: .
CDR3aa: ATNSNQPQH

j_gene: TRBJ2-1
v_gene: TRBV7-9
abundance: once
CDR3aa: ASSLGGSPYNEQF

j_gene: TRBJ2-5
v_gene: TRBV27
abundance: .
CDR3aa: ASSSIAGSRGETQY

j_gene: TRBJ2-1
v_gene: TRBV2
abundance: .
CDR3aa: ASSSGRKNEQF

j_gene: TRBJ2-1
v_gene: TRBV7-2
abundance: .
CDR3aa: ASSLAQRTLDNEQF

j_gene: TRBJ1-1
v_gene: TRBV5-6
abundance: .
CDR3aa: ASSPTGVTEAF

j_gene: TRBJ1-2
v_gene: TRBV6-1
abundance: .
CDR3aa: ASSNRQGKYGYT

j_gene: TRBJ1-6
v_gene: TRBV4-1
abundance: once
CDR3aa: ASSQGYSNNSPLH

j_gene: TRBJ1-1
v_gene: TRBV7-2
abundance: .
CDR3aa: ASSPRGSGEAF

j_gene: TRBJ2-7
v_gene: TRBV5-1
abundance: .
CDR3aa: ASSLKLEYEQY

j_gene: TRBJ2-1
v_gene: TRBV6-1
abundance: .
CDR3aa: ASSVAGRPWDEQF

j_gene: TRBJ2-7
v_gene: TRBV7-2
abundance: .
CDR3aa: ASSPYLAEAYEQY

j_gene: TRBJ2-3
v_gene: TRBV5-1
abundance: .
CDR3aa: ASSLGLPTDTQY

j_gene: TRBJ1-1
v_gene: TRBV30
abundance: .
CDR3aa: AWSAQGSTEAF

j_gene: TRBJ2-1
v_gene: TRBV2
abundance: .
CDR3aa: ASSELLEQF

j_gene: TRBJ1-6
v_gene: TRBV28
abundance: .
CDR3aa: ASRSGHANSPLH

j_gene: TRBJ1-5
v_gene: TRBV7-2
abundance: .
CDR3aa: ASSVTGSDQPQH

j_gene: TRBJ1-2
v_gene: TRBV28
abundance: .
CDR3aa: ASSLNQGLGYT

j_gene: TRBJ2-1
v_gene: TRBV4-2
abundance: .
CDR3aa: ASSPALASGTNEQF

j_gene: TRBJ2-7
v_gene: TRBV27
abundance: .
CDR3aa: ASSYSRGTGGYEQY

j_gene: TRBJ1-1
v_gene: TRBV11-2
abundance: .
CDR3aa: ASSSLRGRAPTEAF

j_gene: TRBJ2-2
v_gene: TRBV7-3
abundance: .
CDR3aa: ASSLIGQGAGELF

j_gene: TRBJ2-7
v_gene: TRBV9
abundance: .
CDR3aa: ASSVVGGGLYEQY

j_gene: TRBJ2-2
v_gene: TRBV19
abundance: .
CDR3aa: ASMSGLANTGELF

j_gene: TRBJ2-3
v_gene: TRBV30
abundance: .
CDR3aa: ASKPISYLDTQY

j_gene: TRBJ2-7
v_gene: TRBV6-5
abundance: .
CDR3aa: ASSYSRDRVHEQY

j_gene: TRBJ2-7
v_gene: TRBV14
abundance: .
CDR3aa: ASSPTGVGYEQY

j_gene: TRBJ1-2
v_gene: TRBV7-2
abundance: .
CDR3aa: ASSPPGQGALGYT

j_gene: TRBJ2-7
v_gene: TRBV5-4
abundance: once
CDR3aa: ASSSSGRAFEQY